This entry features one TCR beta chain sequence. What antigen it recognizes has not been identified. Base-call qualities are not available, and no considerably larger clone is one nucleotide away. These data belong to a study of blood T cell repertoires in COVID-19 (dated by TCRdb to the early 2020s). Notes on the research overall: The collaborator samples originated in the United States, Italy and Spain and spanned the acute and convalescent phases of COVID-19. The samples were drawn from two sources: the first 160 participants of the ongoing ImmuneRACE study, and 1,200 or so subjects contributed by 6 global collaborators. Sample metadata almost always included a de-identified subject ID, COVID-19 status, age in years and sex. The prospective study material was composed of cDNA or gDNA derived from T cells, B-cell-depleted T cells, or PBMCs. Where available, HLA class I and class II types were obtained from metadata supplied by the sample provider rather than from assay-based typing. The dataset comprised deeply sampled blood TCRbeta repertoires from subjects exposed to, actively infected with, or recovered from COVID-19. The repertoires were released in a freely available public database meant as a resource for research on the immune response to SARS-CoV-2. The investigation overall reported the following: The quantity of clinical and demographic metadata differed by source and by participant and was supplied without curation.

In the prospective study, participants were roughly 18 to 95 years old, resided in about two dozen geographic areas of the United States, and were enrolled through a virtual design. In the prospective study, participants were assigned to cohorts based on the clinical history participants reported in a screening survey and a study questionnaire. Recovered participants in ImmuneRACE Cohort 3 were defined as having two consecutive negative NP/OP PCR tests, clearance from a healthcare professional, or resolution of symptoms. Each participant in the prospective study had whole blood, serum and a nasopharyngeal or oropharyngeal swab collected by mobile phlebotomists. Over an approximately 2-month period, participants in the prospective study had the option of providing additional blood draws and questionnaires. Before DNA extraction, blood samples from the prospective study were shipped at room temperature or frozen.

TCRbeta CDR3 regions were amplified from genomic DNA by means of the immunoSEQ Assay, a bias-controlled multiplex PCR. The study's processing was this. Within the assay, amplification of reference gene primers was used to estimate how many nucleated cells each sample contained. To quantify the absolute abundance of each unique TCRbeta CDR3 rearrangement, sequence reads were collapsed and filtered. For each sample, productive Simpson clonality was calculated by taking the square root of Simpson's diversity index across productive rearrangements. TCRdb took this table from immuneACCESS and kept in-frame rearrangements with V and J called. Such tables lack part of the clones; where checked against another copy, unresolved V genes explain under half of the gap, and the rest is unexplained. The V and J calls and clone size were taken over from that table, and D and trimming were inferred from the DNA. The sample profile shows under 500,000 clones; 85% to 90% of them were found once. Of the sample, approximately 1.2% is held by the ten largest clones.

V trim: 8 bases; J trim: 2 bases; unmatched bases: 10. The CDR3 spans 15 residues, from the cysteine through the phenylalanine. Only the CDR3 DNA is retained, 45 bases long and in frame from the first base. In the germline V gene (reference sequence), CDR1 corresponds to MNHEY and CDR2 to SMNVEV. This clonotype was sampled from a man aged 25 to 40 who had recovered from COVID-19. Input material: PBMCs or T cells enriched from blood (not recorded which). The V and J genes are TRBV27 and TRBJ2-7, with TRBD1 identical over 9 junction bases. The DNA sequence is as follows: TGTGCCAGCCAGGTTCGGGGGACAGGGACCTACGAGCAGTACTTC. It encodes CASQVRGTGTYEQYF.